The source of this T cell receptor (beta chain) is a study of CD8+CD57+ T cells in acquired aplastic anemia. The study profiled TCR beta VDJ and CDR3 using genomic DNA as template. TCRdb processed the reads anew with MiXCR; each CDR3 protein has one entry. There are 75,000 to 90,000 distinct CDR3 sequences in the sample; under 50% occur only once, and roughly 70% lies in the top ten. Trimming cost V 3 bases and J 6 bases, with 17 bases left between them. The CDR3 runs to 15 residues. Germline values: CDR1 SGHNT, CDR2 YENEEA. This clonotype was observed many times. Sample: sorted CD4+, CD8+, or CD8+CD57+ T cells (not recorded which) from PBMCs. V and J are TRBV11-3 and TRBJ1-2; TRBD1 might be the D (5 bases). The origin of this receptor is a human donor in good health, serving as a control. In DNA, the CDR3 is TGTGCCAGCAGCTTCGGGGCGGTGAGTTCGGATGGCTACACCTTC. Translated: CASSFGAVSSDGYTF.